This T cell receptor beta chain was documented in a study of breast tumors, draining lymph nodes, adjacent tissues. This clonotype was recorded many times. Its antigen is as yet unknown. Breast cancer patients provided tissue from their axillary draining lymph nodes. Study-wide findings and caveats: The lymph node origin of tumor T cells was framed as consistent with a hypothesis, not demonstrated. Luminal-like breast cancer showed significantly greater tumor-nontumor repertoire similarity than basal-like breast cancer did. Most tumor T cells seemingly derive from lymph node, then expand in tumor. Tumors had less TCR diversity than lymph nodes, more than nontumor tissue.

TCRdb re-called the multiplex PCR reads through MiXCR, storing one row per CDR3 protein. In the table there are some 100,000 distinct CDR3 sequences, around 21% of which are singletons. This CDR3 spans 18 amino acids. The germline gives CDR1 SGHAT, CDR2 FQNNGV. V shed 4 bases, J shed 1 base, and the junction held 9 bases outside the gene matches. The receptor's source is a female donor with breast cancer. Some clones in this sample may be carry-over from other donors' samples. Sequenced: axillary lymph node tissue. V and J are TRBV11-2 and TRBJ2-3, with 12 bases aligning to TRBD2. CDR3 nucleotides: TGTGCCAGCAGCTCTGATTCTAGCGGGAGGGCCGGCACAGATACGCAGTATTTT. Translating gives CASSSDSSGRAGTDTQYF. Based on the CDR3 plus reference TRBV11-2 and TRBJ2-3, the full variable domain is EAGVAQSPRYKIIEKRQSVAFWCNPISGHATLYWYQQILGQGPKLLIQFQNNGVVDDSQLPKDRFSAERLKGVDSTLKIQPAKLEDSAVYLCASSSDSSGRAGTDTQYFGPGTRLTVL.